Sequencing of this TCR beta chain was carried out in a study of identical twins. CDR3 length: 17 residues. Germline CDR1 DFQATT, CDR2 SNEGSKA (reference sequence). Between the trimmed V and J ends, which lost 0 bases and 4 bases, there was a span of 19 bases. MiXCR, applied by TCRdb to the 5' RACE reads, yields one record per CDR3 protein. This sample yields 410,000 or so distinct CDR3 sequences, of which 18% are seen a single time; around 12% belongs to the top ten. This clonotype was observed a handful of times. The sequencing sample was made of naive T cells sorted from blood. The receptor was isolated from a man aged 45-60 years in good health. The chain recombines TRBV20-1 with TRBJ1-5; the D is unclear. The CDR3 nucleotides read TGCAGTGCTAGAGATTTGTACAGCGCAGCCGTTAATCAGCCCCAGCATTTT. It encodes CSARDLYSAAVNQPQHF.